The clone carrying this TCR beta chain was counted only a few times. This CDR3 spans 13 amino acids. V was pared by 4 bases and J by 15 bases, with 11 bases of the junction left unmatched. CDR1 and CDR2 (germline): SGHRS, YFSETQ. How the authors handled the data: Amplifying reference gene primers gave estimates of nucleated cell counts. Method: immunoSEQ multiplex PCR; TCRdb's copy keeps in-frame clones and lacks some. For V, J and clone size, that table is used; D and trimming come from the DNA. The sample carries about 110,000 clones, 71% recorded once. This sample stems from a study of blood T cell repertoires in COVID-19. Study context: Donors in the United States, Italy and Spain gave samples during acute or convalescent COVID-19. PBMCs, B-cell-depleted T cells, or T cells were the source of the cDNA or gDNA that made up the material.

This receptor was taken from a human donor with acute or convalescent COVID-19. The donor label of this sample is uncertain. The sequencing input was peripheral blood. The chain recombines TRBV5-1 with TRBJ2-4; TRBD1 agrees at 9 bases. The CDR3 DNA is TGCGCCAGCAGCGTACGGGGACAGGGCCCAGGGTACTTC. Translated, it gives CASSVRGQGPGYF.